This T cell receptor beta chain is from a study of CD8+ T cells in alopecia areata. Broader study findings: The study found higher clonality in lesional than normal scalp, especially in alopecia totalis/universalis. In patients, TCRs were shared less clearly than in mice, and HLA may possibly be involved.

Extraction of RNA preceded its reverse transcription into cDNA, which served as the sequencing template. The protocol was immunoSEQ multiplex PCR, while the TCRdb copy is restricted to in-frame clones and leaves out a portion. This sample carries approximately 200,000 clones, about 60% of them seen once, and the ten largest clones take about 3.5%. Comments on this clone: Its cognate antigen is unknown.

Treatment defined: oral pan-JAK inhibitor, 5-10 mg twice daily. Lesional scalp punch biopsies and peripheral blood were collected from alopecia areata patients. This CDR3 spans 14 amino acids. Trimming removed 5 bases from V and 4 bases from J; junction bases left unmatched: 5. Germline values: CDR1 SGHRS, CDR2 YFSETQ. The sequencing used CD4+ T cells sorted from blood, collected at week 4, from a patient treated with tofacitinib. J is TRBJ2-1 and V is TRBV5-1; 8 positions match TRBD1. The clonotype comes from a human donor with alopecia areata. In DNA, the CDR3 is TGCGCCAGCAGGCCCGGGACAGGATACAATGAGCAGTTCTTC. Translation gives CASRPGTGYNEQFF.